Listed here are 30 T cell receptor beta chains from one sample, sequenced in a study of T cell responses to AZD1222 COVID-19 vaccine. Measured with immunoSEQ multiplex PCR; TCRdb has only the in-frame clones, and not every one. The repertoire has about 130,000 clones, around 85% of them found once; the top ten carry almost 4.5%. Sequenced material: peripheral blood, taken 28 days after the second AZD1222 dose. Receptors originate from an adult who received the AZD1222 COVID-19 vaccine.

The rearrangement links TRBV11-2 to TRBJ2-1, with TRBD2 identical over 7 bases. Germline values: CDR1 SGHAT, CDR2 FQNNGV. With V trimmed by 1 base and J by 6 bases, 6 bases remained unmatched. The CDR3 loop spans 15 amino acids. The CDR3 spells CASSLGLSGGNEQFF. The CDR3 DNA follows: TGTGCCAGCAGCTTAGGGCTATCGGGGGGCAATGAGCAGTTCTTC.

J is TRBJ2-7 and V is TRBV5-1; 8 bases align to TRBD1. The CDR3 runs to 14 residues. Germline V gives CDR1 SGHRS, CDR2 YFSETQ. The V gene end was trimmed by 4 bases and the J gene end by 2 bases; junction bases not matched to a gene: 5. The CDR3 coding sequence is TGCGCCAGCAGCCGTGGACAGGGCCCCTACGAGCAGTACTTC. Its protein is CASSRGQGPYEQYF.

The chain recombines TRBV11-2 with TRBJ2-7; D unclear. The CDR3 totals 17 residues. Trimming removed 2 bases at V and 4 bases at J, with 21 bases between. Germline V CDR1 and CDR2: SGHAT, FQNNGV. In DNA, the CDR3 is TGTGCCAGCAGCTTAAAACCACGGATGCAGTCGGATTACGAGCAGTACTTC. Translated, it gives CASSLKPRMQSDYEQYF.

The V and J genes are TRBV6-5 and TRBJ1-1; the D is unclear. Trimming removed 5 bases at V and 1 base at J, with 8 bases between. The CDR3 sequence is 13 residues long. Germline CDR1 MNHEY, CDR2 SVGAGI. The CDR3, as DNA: TGTGCCAGCAGTAAGGATCCGAACACTGAAGCTTTCTTT. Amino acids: CASSKDPNTEAFF.

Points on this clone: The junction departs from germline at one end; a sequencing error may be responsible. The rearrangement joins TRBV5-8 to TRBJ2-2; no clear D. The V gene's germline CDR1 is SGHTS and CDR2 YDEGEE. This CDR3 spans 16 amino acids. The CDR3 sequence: CASSPFSFLNSGELFF. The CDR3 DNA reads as TGTGCCAGCAGCCCCTTTTCTTTCTTGAACAGCGGGGAGCTGTTTTTT.

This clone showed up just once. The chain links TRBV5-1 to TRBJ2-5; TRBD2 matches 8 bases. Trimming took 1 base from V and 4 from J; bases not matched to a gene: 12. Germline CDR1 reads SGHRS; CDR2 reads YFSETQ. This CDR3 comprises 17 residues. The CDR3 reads CASSLNVVAGWGETQYF. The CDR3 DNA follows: TGCGCCAGCAGCTTGAATGTAGTAGCGGGGTGGGGAGAGACCCAGTACTTC.

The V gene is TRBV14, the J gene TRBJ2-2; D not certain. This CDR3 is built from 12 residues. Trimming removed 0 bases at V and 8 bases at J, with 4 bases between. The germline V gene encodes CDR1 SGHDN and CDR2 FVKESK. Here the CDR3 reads CASSQDRGELFF. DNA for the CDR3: TGTGCCAGCAGCCAAGATCGAGGGGAGCTGTTTTTT.

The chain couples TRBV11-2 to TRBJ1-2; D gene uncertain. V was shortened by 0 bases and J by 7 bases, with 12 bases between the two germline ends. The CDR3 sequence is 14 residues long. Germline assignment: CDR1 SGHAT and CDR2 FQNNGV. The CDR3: CASSLDMSGFGYTF. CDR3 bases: TGTGCCAGCAGCTTAGATATGTCCGGCTTTGGCTACACCTTC. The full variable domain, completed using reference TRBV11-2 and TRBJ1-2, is EAGVAQSPRYKIIEKRQSVAFWCNPISGHATLYWYQQILGQGPKLLIQFQNNGVVDDSQLPKDRFSAERLKGVDSTLKIQPAKLEDSAVYLCASSLDMSGFGYTFGSGTRLTVV.

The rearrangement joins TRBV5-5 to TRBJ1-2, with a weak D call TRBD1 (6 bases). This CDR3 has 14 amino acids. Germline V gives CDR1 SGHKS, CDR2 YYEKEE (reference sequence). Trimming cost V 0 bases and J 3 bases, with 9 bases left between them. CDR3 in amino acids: CASSLDPGDYGYTF. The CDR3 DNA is TGTGCCAGCAGCTTGGATCCAGGGGACTATGGCTACACCTTC.

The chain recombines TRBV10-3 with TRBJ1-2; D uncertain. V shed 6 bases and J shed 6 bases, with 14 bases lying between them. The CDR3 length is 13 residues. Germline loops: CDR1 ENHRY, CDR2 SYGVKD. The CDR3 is CAISRPLENGYTF. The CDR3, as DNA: TGTGCCATCAGCCGCCCCCTGGAGAATGGCTACACCTTC.

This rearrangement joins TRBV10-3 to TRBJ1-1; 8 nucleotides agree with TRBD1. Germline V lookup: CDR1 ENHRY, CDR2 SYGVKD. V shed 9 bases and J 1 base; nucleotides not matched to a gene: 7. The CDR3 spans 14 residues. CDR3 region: CAILRTGPNTEAFF. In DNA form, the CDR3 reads TGTGCCATTCTCAGGACAGGGCCGAACACTGAAGCTTTCTTT.

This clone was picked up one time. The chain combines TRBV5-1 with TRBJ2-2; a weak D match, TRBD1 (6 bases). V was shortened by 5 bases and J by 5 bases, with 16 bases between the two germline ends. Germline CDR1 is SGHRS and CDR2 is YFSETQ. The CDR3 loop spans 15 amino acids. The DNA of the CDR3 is TGCGCCAGCAGGATGCGGACAGAGGCGACCGGGGAGCTGTTTTTT. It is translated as CASRMRTEATGELFF.

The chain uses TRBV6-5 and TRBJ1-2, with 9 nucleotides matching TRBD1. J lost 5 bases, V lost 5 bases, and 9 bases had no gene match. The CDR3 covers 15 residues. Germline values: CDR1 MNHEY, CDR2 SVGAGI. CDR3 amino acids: CASSPGQGVGYGYTF. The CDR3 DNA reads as TGTGCCAGCAGTCCGGGACAGGGTGTAGGGTATGGCTACACCTTC.

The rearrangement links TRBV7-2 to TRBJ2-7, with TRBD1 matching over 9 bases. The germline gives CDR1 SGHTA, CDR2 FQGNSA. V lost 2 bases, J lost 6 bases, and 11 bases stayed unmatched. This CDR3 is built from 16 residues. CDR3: CASSLSVGTGSAEQYF. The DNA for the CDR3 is TGTGCCAGCAGCTTAAGTGTCGGGACAGGGAGCGCCGAGCAGTACTTC. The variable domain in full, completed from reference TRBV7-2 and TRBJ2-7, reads GAGVSQSPSNKVTEKGKDVELRCDPISGHTALYWYRQSLGQGLEFLIYFQGNSAPDKSGLPSDRFSAERTGGSVSTLTIQRTQQEDSAVYLCASSLSVGTGSAEQYFGPGTRLTVT.

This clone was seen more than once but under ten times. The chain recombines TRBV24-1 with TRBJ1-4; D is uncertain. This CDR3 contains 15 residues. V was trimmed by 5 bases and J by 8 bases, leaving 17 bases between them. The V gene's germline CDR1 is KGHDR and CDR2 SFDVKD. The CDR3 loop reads CATSAVVAGGEKLFF. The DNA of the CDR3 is TGTGCCACCAGTGCCGTCGTGGCCGGAGGGGAAAAACTGTTTTTT.

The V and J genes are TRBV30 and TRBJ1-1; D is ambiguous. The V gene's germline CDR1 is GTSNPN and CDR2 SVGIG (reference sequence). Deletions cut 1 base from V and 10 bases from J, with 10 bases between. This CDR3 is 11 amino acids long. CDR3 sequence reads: CAWSGHTGAFF. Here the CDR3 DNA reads TGTGCCTGGAGTGGCCATACGGGAGCTTTCTTT.

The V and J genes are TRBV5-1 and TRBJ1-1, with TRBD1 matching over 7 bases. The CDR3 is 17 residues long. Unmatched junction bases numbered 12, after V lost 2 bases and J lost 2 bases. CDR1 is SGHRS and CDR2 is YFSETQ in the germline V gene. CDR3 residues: CASSLGLGQARNTEAFF. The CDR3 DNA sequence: TGCGCCAGCAGCTTAGGGCTAGGACAGGCCCGAAACACTGAAGCTTTCTTT.

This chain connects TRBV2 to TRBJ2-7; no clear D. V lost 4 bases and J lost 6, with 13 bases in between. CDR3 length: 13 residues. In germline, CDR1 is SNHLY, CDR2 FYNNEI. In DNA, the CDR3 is TGTGCCAGCAGTGTAGAGGAAGTGGTCGAGCAGTACTTC. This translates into CASSVEEVVEQYF. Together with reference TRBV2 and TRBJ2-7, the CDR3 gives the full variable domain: EPEVTQTPSHQVTQMGQEVILRCVPISNHLYFYWYRQILGQKVEFLVSFYNNEISEKSEIFDDQFSVERPDGSNFTLKIRSTKLEDSAMYFCASSVEEVVEQYFGPGTRLTVT.

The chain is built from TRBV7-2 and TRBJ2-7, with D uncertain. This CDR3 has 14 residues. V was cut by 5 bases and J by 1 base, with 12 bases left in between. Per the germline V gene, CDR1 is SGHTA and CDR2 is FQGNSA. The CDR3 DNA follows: TGTGCCAGCAGCGAGACCCAGGTTTCCTACGAGCAGTACTTC. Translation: CASSETQVSYEQYF. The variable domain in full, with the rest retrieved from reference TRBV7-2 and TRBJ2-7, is GAGVSQSPSNKVTEKGKDVELRCDPISGHTALYWYRQSLGQGLEFLIYFQGNSAPDKSGLPSDRFSAERTGGSVSTLTIQRTQQEDSAVYLCASSETQVSYEQYFGPGTRLTVT.

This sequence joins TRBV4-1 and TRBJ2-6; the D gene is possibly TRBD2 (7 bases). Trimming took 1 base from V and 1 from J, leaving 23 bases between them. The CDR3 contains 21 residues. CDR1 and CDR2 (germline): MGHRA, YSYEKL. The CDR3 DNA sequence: TGCGCCAGCAGCCAAGTCATCCTACGGGCGGGGGCGCAATCTGGGGCCAACGTCCTGACTTTC. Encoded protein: CASSQVILRAGAQSGANVLTF.

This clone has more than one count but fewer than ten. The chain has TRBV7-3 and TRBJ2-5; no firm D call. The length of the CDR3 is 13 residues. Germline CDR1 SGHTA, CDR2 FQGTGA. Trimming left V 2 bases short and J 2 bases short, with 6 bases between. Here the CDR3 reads CASSLYPQETQYF. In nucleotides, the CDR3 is TGTGCCAGCAGCTTATATCCTCAAGAGACCCAGTACTTC. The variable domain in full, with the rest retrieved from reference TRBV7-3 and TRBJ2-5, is GAGVSQTPSNKVTEKGKYVELRCDPISGHTALYWYRQSLGQGPEFLIYFQGTGAADDSGLPNDRFFAVRPEGSVSTLKIQRTERGDSAVYLCASSLYPQETQYFGPGTRLLVL.

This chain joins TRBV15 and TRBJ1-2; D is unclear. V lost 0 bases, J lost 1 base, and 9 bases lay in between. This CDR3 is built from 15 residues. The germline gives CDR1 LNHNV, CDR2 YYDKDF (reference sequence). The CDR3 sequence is CATSRDMGNNYGYTF. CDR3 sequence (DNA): TGTGCCACCAGCAGAGATATGGGGAATAACTATGGCTACACCTTC.

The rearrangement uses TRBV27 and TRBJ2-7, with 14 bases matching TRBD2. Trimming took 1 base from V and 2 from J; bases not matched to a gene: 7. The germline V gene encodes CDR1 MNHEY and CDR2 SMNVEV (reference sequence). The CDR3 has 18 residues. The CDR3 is CASSLWFGTSGGPYEQYF. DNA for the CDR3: TGTGCCAGCAGTTTATGGTTCGGGACTAGCGGGGGCCCCTACGAGCAGTACTTC.

The CDR3 loop reads CASSYRDRGPGTGELFF. Written as DNA, the CDR3 is TGTGCCAGCAGCTACCGGGACAGGGGGCCTGGCACCGGGGAGCTGTTTTTT. This chain uses TRBV11-2 with TRBJ2-2; 12 bases fit TRBD1. In germline, CDR1 is SGHAT, CDR2 FQNNGV. The CDR3 length is 17 residues. V lost 4 bases and J lost 4; bases outside the gene matches: 7.

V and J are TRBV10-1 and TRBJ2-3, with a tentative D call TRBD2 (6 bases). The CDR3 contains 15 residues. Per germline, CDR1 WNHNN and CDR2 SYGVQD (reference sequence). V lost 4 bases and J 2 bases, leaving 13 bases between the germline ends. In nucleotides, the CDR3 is TGCGCCAGCAGTGGATCTAGCGACCTCACAGATACGCAGTATTTT. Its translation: CASSGSSDLTDTQYF.

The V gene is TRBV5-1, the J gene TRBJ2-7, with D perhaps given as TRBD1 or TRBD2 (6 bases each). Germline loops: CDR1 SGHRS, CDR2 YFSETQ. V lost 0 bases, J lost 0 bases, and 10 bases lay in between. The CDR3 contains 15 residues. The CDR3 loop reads CASSLGGGISYEQYF. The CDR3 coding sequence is TGCGCCAGCAGCTTGGGAGGGGGGATCTCCTACGAGCAGTACTTC. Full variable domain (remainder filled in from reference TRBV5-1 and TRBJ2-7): KAGVTQTPRYLIKTRGQQVTLSCSPISGHRSVSWYQQTPGQGLQFLFEYFSETQRNKGNFPGRFSGRQFSNSRSEMNVSTLELGDSALYLCASSLGGGISYEQYFGPGTRLTVT.

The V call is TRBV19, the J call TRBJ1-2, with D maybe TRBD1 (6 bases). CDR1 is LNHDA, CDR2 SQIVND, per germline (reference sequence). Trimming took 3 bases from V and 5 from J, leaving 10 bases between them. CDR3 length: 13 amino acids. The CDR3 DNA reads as TGTGCCAGTAGTATCTGGCAGGGGTATGGCTACACCTTC. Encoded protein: CASSIWQGYGYTF. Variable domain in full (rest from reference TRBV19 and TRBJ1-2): DGGITQSPKYLFRKEGQNVTLSCEQNLNHDAMYWYRQDPGQGLRLIYYSQIVNDFQKGDIAEGYSVSREKKESFPLTVTSAQKNPTAFYLCASSIWQGYGYTFGSGTRLTVV.

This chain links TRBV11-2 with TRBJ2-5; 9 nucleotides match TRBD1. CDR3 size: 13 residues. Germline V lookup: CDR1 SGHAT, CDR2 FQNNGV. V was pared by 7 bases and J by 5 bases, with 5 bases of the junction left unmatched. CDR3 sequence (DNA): TGTGCCAGCACCGAGACAGGGGGGGAGACCCAGTACTTC. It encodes CASTETGGETQYF.

The DNA of the CDR3 is TGTGCCAGCAGCTTAGAGCGGGGGGCCTACAATGAGCAGTTCTTC. Translation gives CASSLERGAYNEQFF. This chain joins TRBV7-9 and TRBJ2-1; 9 bases agree with TRBD2. The CDR3 consists of 15 residues. The germline gives CDR1 SEHNR, CDR2 FQNEAQ (reference sequence). V lost 1 base and J lost 2; bases outside the gene matches: 0. Filled out from reference TRBV7-9 and TRBJ2-1, the complete variable domain reads DTGVSQNPRHKITKRGQNVTFRCDPISEHNRLYWYRQTLGQGPEFLTYFQNEAQLEKSRLLSDRFSAERPKGSFSTLEIQRTEQGDSAMYLCASSLERGAYNEQFFGPGTRLTVL.

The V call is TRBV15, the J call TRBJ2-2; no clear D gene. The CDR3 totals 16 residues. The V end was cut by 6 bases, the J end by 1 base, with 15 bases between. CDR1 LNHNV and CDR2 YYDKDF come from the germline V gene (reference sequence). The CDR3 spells CATSKIGVGNTGELFF. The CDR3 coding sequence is TGTGCCACCAGTAAGATCGGAGTGGGGAACACCGGGGAGCTGTTTTTT.